Listed below are T cell receptor beta chains from one sample, sequenced in a study of CD8+ T cells in alopecia areata. The protocol was immunoSEQ multiplex PCR, while the TCRdb copy is restricted to in-frame clones and leaves out a portion. This sample has approximately 140,000 clones; more than 75% occur once, and the top ten carry about 15%. This material consisted of CD8+ T cells sorted from blood, taken at week 0. The receptors originated from a human donor with alopecia areata. Both conserved end residues are trimmed from each CDR3. Each record gives: CDR3 length, J gene, V gene, clone size, CDR3 protein. Clone size is given for some rows only: seen once, a few or many times, or a class if the clone is expanded.

>11|TRBJ2-7|TRBV25-1|.
ASHPMEGGEQY
>12|TRBJ2-1|TRBV7-9|.
ASSQIQANNEQF
>15|TRBJ2-1|TRBV29-1|.
SVDGLAGGFKYNEQF
>13|TRBJ2-1|TRBV7-9|.
ASSFELAENNEQF
>13|.|TRBV5-1|.
ASYQGAGVGYEQY
>12|TRBJ2-1|TRBV29-1|.
SVGPGANYNEQF
>10|TRBJ2-7|TRBV28|once
ASTVSGYEQY
>12|TRBJ2-2|TRBV4-1|.
ASSQTTVGGELF
>11|TRBJ2-7|TRBV27|.
ASSNRGGHEQY
>13|TRBJ2-1|TRBV4-1|.
ASRYGTSVNNEQF
>12|TRBJ2-1|TRBV11-2|.
ASSAGLAVYEQF
>12|TRBJ1-4|TRBV10-3|.
ATGGGDGDEKLF
>11|TRBJ2-2|TRBV5-1|.
ASSPLGTGELF
>13|TRBJ2-1|TRBV5-4|.
ASSLEGLAGNEQF
>14|TRBJ2-3|TRBV7-9|.
ASSYGTGRSTDTQY
>9|TRBJ2-1|TRBV5-6|.
ATTGGGEQF
>13|TRBJ2-5|TRBV7-9|.
ASSLVPSPQETQY
>10|TRBJ2-7|TRBV5-1|.
ASSLGDYEQY
>13|TRBJ2-3|TRBV27|.
ASSASGRSTDTQY
>10|TRBJ1-5|TRBV27|.
ASGNSNQPQH